These 15 T cell receptor beta chains were all obtained from the same sample, sequenced in a study of human T cells and chemical hapten exposure. One entry per CDR3 protein, called by TCRdb with MiXCR from the RACE reads. The table lists about 120,000 distinct CDR3 sequences, approximately 10% of them singletons. Time point described: patch test 3, about 24 weeks after DPC sensitization. Documented treatment: therapeutic diphenylcyclopropenone sensitization with weekly scalp DPC. Specimen: whole blood, collected in connection with sensitization to the hapten diphenylcyclopropenone (DPC). All receptors derive from a woman aged 45-60 years with alopecia areata. Some clones in this sample may be carry-over from other donors' samples.

The V gene is TRBV7-9, the J gene TRBJ1-4; D gene ambiguous. CDR3 length equals 17 residues. V was clipped by 3 bases and J by 3 bases, with 17 bases between them. CDR1 is SEHNR, CDR2 FQNEAQ, per germline (reference sequence). This CDR3 reads CASSFPSRARANEKLFF. For the CDR3, the DNA is TGTGCCAGCAGCTTCCCTTCGAGGGCAAGAGCTAATGAAAAACTGTTTTTT.

V and J are TRBV30 and TRBJ1-6; D is ambiguous. V lost 3 bases to trimming and J lost 10 bases, with 13 bases between them. This CDR3 region has 13 residues. The germline V gene has CDR1 GTSNPN and CDR2 SVGIG (reference sequence). The CDR3, as DNA: TGTGCCTGGAGGGATCGAGGGAACTCACCCCTCCACTTT. Protein product: CAWRDRGNSPLHF.

This clonotype has only a few counts. V usage is TRBV2 and J usage is TRBJ2-3; 9 bases match TRBD1. From germline, CDR1 is SNHLY and CDR2 FYNNEI. The V segment lost 6 bases and the J segment 3 bases; nucleotides outside the gene matches: 7. CDR3 length: 15 amino acids. CDR3: CASREQGAPTDTQYF. CDR3 nucleotide sequence: TGTGCCAGCAGGGAACAGGGGGCTCCGACAGATACGCAGTATTTT. The full variable domain, completed using reference TRBV2 and TRBJ2-3, is EPEVTQTPSHQVTQMGQEVILRCVPISNHLYFYWYRQILGQKVEFLVSFYNNEISEKSEIFDDQFSVERPDGSNFTLKIRSTKLEDSAMYFCASREQGAPTDTQYFGPGTRLTVL.

This clonotype was detected many times. This chain joins TRBV20-1 and TRBJ2-3; TRBD2 matches at 12 bases. Trimming cost V 5 bases and J 6 bases; bases outside gene matches: 6. The CDR3 is 14 amino acids. CDR1 is DFQATT, CDR2 SNEGSKA, per germline (reference sequence). The CDR3 region has the DNA TGCAGTGCTTCACTAGCGGGAGGCCCGGATACGCAGTATTTT. Amino acid sequence: CSASLAGGPDTQYF.

V usage is TRBV7-2 and J usage is TRBJ1-5, with 7 nucleotides matching TRBD1. The CDR3 length is 14 residues. Germline CDR1 reads SGHTA; CDR2 reads FQGNSA. The V gene end was trimmed by 4 bases and the J gene end by 7 bases; junction bases not matched to a gene: 7. The CDR3 DNA sequence: TGTGCCAGCAGCTACACAGGGGCCGGCCAGCCCCAGCATTTT. Its translation is CASSYTGAGQPQHF.

The V call is TRBV28, the J call TRBJ2-7, with D hard to call. Germline V gives CDR1 MDHEN, CDR2 SYDVKM. The CDR3 totals 11 residues. With 5 bases removed from V and 2 bases from J, the gap between germline ends came to 4 bases. CDR3 sequence reads: CASSQPYEQYF. The CDR3 DNA sequence: TGTGCCAGCAGTCAGCCCTACGAGCAGTACTTC.

This clonotype has ten or more counts. This chain links TRBV12-3 or TRBV12-4 with TRBJ2-3; 8 bases align to TRBD1. The V and J ends lost 6 bases and 5 bases, in that order; junction bases with no gene match: 7. The CDR3 extends over 14 amino acids. The CDR3 DNA reads TGTGCCAGCAGCCCACAGGGGGATTTAGATACGCAGTATTTT. This codes for CASSPQGDLDTQYF.

This clonotype was picked up a small number of times. This chain joins TRBV12-3 or TRBV12-4 and TRBJ1-6; D unresolved. V dropped 7 bases and J dropped 7 bases, with 14 bases sitting between them. CDR3 length: 14 residues. This CDR3 is CASTLSTGNSPLHF. CDR3 DNA sequence: TGTGCCAGCACGTTATCGACGGGGAATTCACCCCTCCACTTT.

This clonotype was seen ten or more times. The chain combines TRBV6-2 or TRBV6-3 with TRBJ1-5; D uncertain. The CDR3 covers 12 residues. Germline CDR1 and CDR2: MNHEY and SVGEGT. V dropped 6 bases and J dropped 7 bases, with 10 bases sitting between them. CDR3 DNA sequence: TGTGCCAGCAGCGAGGGAGGACAGCCCCAGCATTTT. This gives the protein CASSEGGQPQHF.

V usage is TRBV12-3 or TRBV12-4 and J usage is TRBJ2-3; D possibly matches TRBD1 or TRBD2 (6 bases each). Trimming took off 6 bases at V and 3 bases at J, with 16 bases between the two ends. CDR3 length: 15 residues. The CDR3 nucleotides are TGTGCCAGCAGCGAAAGGGGGGCGCGTACAGATACGCAGTATTTT. Translation gives CASSERGARTDTQYF.

In its sample, this clonotype was seen many times. The chain couples TRBV4-2 to TRBJ2-1; D call uncertain. Trimming cost V 2 bases and J 7 bases, with 3 bases left between them. Germline V gives CDR1 LGHNA, CDR2 YNFKEQ. This CDR3 is 11 amino acids long. The CDR3 loop is CASSQLNEQFF. CDR3 DNA: TGTGCCAGCAGCCAACTAAATGAGCAGTTCTTC.

This clonotype has only a few counts. The chain employs TRBV12-3 or TRBV12-4 and TRBJ1-2, with 8 bases that match TRBD1. The junction had 7 bases not matched to a gene; V was cut back by 6 bases and J by 4 bases. This CDR3 contains 14 residues. The CDR3 sequence: CASSLGQGRYGYTF. For the CDR3, the DNA is TGTGCCAGCAGCCTAGGACAGGGCCGCTATGGCTACACCTTC.

This clonotype was detected a few times. This rearrangement joins TRBV28 to TRBJ2-3, with 7 nucleotides matching TRBD1. The V segment lost 3 bases and the J segment 0 bases; nucleotides outside the gene matches: 6. Germline V gives CDR1 MDHEN, CDR2 SYDVKM. This CDR3 is built from 16 residues. Here the CDR3 DNA reads TGTGCCAGCAGTTTCGCGGACAGGACGAGCACAGATACGCAGTATTTT. As protein: CASSFADRTSTDTQYF.

This clonotype was counted ten times or more. The rearrangement links TRBV10-2 to TRBJ2-7; D is tentatively TRBD1 or TRBD2 (5 bases each). CDR3 size: 15 residues. Trimming took off 6 bases at V and 1 base at J, with 16 bases between the two ends. Germline V gives CDR1 WSHSY, CDR2 SAAADI. In DNA form, the CDR3 reads TGCGCCAGCAGGCGCGCCCCGGGACGGTCCTACGAGCAGTACTTC. It encodes CASRRAPGRSYEQYF.

This clonotype has at least ten counts. The genes are TRBV12-5 and TRBJ2-1; the D gene could be TRBD1 or TRBD2 (7 bases each). Germline CDR1 and CDR2: LGHNT and FRNRAP. The CDR3 covers 16 residues. V dropped 0 bases and J dropped 6 bases, with 15 bases sitting between them. The CDR3 sequence: CASGLVLAGGGNEQFF. The DNA for the CDR3 is TGTGCTAGTGGTTTGGTACTGGCAGGGGGGGGCAATGAGCAGTTCTTC.